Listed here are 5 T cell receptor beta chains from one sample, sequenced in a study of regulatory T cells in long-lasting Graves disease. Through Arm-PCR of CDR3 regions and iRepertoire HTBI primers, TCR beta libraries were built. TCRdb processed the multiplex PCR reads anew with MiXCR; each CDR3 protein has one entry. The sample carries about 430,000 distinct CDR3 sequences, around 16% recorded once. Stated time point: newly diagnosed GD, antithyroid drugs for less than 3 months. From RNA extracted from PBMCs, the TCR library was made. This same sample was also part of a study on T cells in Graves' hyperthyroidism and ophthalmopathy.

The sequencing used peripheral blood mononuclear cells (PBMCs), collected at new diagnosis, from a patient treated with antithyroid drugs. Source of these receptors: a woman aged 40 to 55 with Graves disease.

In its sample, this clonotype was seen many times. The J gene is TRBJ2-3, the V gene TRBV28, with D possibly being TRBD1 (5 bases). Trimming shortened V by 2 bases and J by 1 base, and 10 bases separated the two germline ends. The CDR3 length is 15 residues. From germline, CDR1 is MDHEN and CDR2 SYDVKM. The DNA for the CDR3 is TGTGCCAGCAGTTTAAGGGGCCCCGGCACAGATACGCAGTATTTT. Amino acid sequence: CASSLRGPGTDTQYF.

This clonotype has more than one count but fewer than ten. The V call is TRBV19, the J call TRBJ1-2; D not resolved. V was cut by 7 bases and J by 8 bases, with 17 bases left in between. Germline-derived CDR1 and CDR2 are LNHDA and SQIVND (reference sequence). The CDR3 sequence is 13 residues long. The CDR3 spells CASTPQPTLGYTF. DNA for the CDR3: TGTGCCAGTACCCCGCAGCCAACGCTGGGCTACACCTTC. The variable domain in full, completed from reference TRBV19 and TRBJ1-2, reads DGGITQSPKYLFRKEGQNVTLSCEQNLNHDAMYWYRQDPGQGLRLIYYSQIVNDFQKGDIAEGYSVSREKKESFPLTVTSAQKNPTAFYLCASTPQPTLGYTFGSGTRLTVV.

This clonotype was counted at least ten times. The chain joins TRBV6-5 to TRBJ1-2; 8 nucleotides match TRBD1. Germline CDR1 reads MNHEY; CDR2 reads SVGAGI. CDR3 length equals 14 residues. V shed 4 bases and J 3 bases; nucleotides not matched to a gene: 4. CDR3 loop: CASSSRGRDYGYTF. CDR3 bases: TGTGCCAGCAGTTCCAGGGGGCGAGACTATGGCTACACCTTC.

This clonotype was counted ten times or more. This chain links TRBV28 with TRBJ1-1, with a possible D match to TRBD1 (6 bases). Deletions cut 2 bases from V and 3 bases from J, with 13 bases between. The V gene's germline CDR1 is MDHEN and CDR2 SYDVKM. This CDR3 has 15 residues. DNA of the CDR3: TGTGCCAGCAGTTTAGAAAGGGGGGCTTACACTGAAGCTTTCTTT. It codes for CASSLERGAYTEAFF.

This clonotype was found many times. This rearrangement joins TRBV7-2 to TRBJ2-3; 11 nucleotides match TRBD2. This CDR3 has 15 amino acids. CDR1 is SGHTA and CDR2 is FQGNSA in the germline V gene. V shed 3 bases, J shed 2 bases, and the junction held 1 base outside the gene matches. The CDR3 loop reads CASSLTSGATDTQYF. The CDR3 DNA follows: TGTGCCAGCAGCTTGACTAGCGGGGCCACAGATACGCAGTATTTT.